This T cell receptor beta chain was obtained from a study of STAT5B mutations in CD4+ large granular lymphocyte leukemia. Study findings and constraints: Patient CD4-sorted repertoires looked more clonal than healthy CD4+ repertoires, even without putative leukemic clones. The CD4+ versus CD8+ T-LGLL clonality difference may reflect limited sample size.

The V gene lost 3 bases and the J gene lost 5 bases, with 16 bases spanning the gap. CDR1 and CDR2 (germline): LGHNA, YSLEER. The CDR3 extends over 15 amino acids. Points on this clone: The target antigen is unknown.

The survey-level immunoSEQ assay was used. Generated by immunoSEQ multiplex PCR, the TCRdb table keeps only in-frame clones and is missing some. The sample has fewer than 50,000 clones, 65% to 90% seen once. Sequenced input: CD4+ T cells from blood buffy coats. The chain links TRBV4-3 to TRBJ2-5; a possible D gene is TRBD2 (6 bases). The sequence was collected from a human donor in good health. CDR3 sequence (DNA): TGCGCCAGCAGCCAGCGGGACGACCCTTTTGAGACCCAGTACTTC. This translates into CASSQRDDPFETQYF.